This T cell receptor beta chain emerged from a study of blood T cell repertoires in COVID-19. As for the study in general: The origin of the acute and convalescent COVID-19 samples was the United States, Italy and Spain.

In the original processing: The assay estimated nucleated cells by amplifying reference gene primers. Assay used: immunoSEQ multiplex PCR; TCRdb lists only in-frame clones, some missing. V and J calls and clone size come straight from that table; D and trimming were deduced from the DNA. The sample shows roughly 130,000 clones, roughly 90% of them seen only once. V was trimmed by 0 bases and J by 2 bases, leaving 6 bases between them. CDR1 is SGHNT, CDR2 YYREEE, per germline (reference sequence). This CDR3 comprises 15 residues. The sequenced sample was peripheral blood. The sequence was collected from a man aged 50 or older with active COVID-19. The rearrangement links TRBV5-4 to TRBJ1-6; D is ambiguous. CDR3: CASSLGTTYNSPLHF. The DNA of the CDR3 is TGTGCCAGCAGCTTGGGCACAACCTATAATTCACCCCTCCACTTT. The variable domain in full, with the rest retrieved from reference TRBV5-4 and TRBJ1-6, is ETGVTQSPTHLIKTRGQQVTLRCSSQSGHNTVSWYQQALGQGPQFIFQYYREEENGRGNFPPRFSGLQFPNYSSELNVNALELDDSALYLCASSLGTTYNSPLHFGNGTRLTVT.